The present T cell receptor (beta chain) was sequenced within a study of blood T cell repertoires in COVID-19. Study background: T cells, B-cell-depleted T cells, or PBMCs provided the cDNA or gDNA that served as material.

Sequenced by immunoSEQ multiplex PCR; TCRdb stores in-frame clones only, minus some. The table records more than 65,000 clones, 75% to 85% of them present only once. The sample was peripheral blood. The receptor was isolated from a woman between 50 and 59 years old with acute or convalescent COVID-19.

The CDR3 DNA sequence: TGTGCCAGCAGCCGACAGGGTTACGAGCAGTTCTTC. Its protein is CASSRQGYEQFF. This chain joins TRBV7-2 and TRBJ2-1, with 7 bases matching TRBD1. The CDR3 has 12 residues. The germline gives CDR1 SGHTA, CDR2 FQGNSA. The V gene end was trimmed by 5 bases and the J gene end by 10 bases; junction bases not matched to a gene: 5.